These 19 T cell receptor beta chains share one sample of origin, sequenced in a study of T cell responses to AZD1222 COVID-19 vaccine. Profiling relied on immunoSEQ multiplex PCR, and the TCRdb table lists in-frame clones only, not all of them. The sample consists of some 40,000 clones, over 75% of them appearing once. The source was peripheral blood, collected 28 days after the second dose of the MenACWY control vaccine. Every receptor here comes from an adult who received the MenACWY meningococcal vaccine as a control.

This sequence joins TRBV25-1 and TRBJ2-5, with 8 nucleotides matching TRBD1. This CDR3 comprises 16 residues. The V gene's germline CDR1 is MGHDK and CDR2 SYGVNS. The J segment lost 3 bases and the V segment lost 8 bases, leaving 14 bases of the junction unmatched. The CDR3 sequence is CASSIHLLTGEETQYF. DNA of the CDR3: TGTGCCAGCTCCATCCATCTCCTGACAGGGGAAGAGACCCAGTACTTC. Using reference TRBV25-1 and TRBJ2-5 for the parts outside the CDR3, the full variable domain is EADIYQTPRYLVIGTGKKITLECSQTMGHDKMYWYQQDPGMELHLIHYSYGVNSTEKGDLSSESTVSRIRTEHFPLTLESARPSHTSQYLCASSIHLLTGEETQYFGPGTRLLVL.

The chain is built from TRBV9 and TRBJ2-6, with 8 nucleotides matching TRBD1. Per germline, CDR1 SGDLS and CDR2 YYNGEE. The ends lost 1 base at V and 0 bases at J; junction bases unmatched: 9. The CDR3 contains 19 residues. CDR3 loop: CASSVQTGVPFSGANVLTF. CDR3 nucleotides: TGTGCCAGCAGCGTACAGACAGGGGTCCCCTTCTCTGGGGCCAACGTCCTGACTTTC.

The CDR3 sequence: CASSSIPGVGEKLFF. CDR3 sequence (DNA): TGCGCCAGCAGCTCCATCCCGGGAGTAGGGGAAAAACTGTTTTTT. The chain couples TRBV5-1 to TRBJ1-4, with D unclear. The V end was cut by 3 bases, the J end by 8 bases, with 17 bases between. The germline gives CDR1 SGHRS, CDR2 YFSETQ. CDR3 length: 15 residues.

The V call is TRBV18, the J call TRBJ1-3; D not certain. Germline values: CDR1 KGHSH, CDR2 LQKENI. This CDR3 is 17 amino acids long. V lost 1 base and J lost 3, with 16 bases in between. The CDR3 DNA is TGTGCCAGCTCACCACAAGGGCCGGCCGTTGGTGGAAACACCATATATTTT. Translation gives CASSPQGPAVGGNTIYF. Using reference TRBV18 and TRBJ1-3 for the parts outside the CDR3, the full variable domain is NAGVMQNPRHLVRRRGQEARLRCSPMKGHSHVYWYRQLPEEGLKFMVYLQKENIIDESGMPKERFSAEFPKEGPSILRIQQVVRGDSAAYFCASSPQGPAVGGNTIYFGEGSWLTVV.

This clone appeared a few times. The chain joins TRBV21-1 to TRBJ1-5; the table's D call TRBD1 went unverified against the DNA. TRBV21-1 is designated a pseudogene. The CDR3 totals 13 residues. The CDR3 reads CARTGSGNQPQHF. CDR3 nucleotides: TGTGCCAGGACAGGGAGTGGCAATCAGCCCCAGCATTTT.

The CDR3 sequence: CASSLKVATNEKLFF. In DNA, the CDR3 is TGTGCCAGCAGTTTAAAGGTGGCAACTAATGAAAAACTGTTTTTT. The chain employs TRBV27 and TRBJ1-4; no clear D. The CDR3 extends over 15 amino acids. Trimming took off 2 bases at V and 0 bases at J, with 7 bases between the two ends. Germline V gene lookup returns CDR1 MNHEY and CDR2 SMNVEV (reference sequence).

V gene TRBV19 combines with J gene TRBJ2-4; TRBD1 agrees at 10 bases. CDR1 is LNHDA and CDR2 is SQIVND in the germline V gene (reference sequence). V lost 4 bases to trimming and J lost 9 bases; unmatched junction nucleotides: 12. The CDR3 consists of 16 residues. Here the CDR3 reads CASSTPTGGGFGIQYF. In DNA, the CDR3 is TGTGCCAGTAGTACGCCGACAGGGGGCGGTTTCGGCATTCAGTACTTC.

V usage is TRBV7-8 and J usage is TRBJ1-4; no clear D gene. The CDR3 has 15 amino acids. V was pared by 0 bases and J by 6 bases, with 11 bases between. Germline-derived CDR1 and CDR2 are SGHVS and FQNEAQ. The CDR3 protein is CASSLAGGNDEKLFF. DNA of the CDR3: TGTGCCAGCAGCTTAGCGGGCGGGAATGATGAAAAACTGTTTTTT.

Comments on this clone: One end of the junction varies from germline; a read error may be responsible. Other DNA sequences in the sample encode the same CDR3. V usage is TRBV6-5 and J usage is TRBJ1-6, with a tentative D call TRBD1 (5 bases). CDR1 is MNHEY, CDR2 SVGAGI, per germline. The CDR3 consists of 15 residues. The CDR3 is CASSYRDGTNSPLHF. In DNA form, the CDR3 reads TGTGCCAGCAGTTACCGGGACGGAACTAATTCGCCCCTCCACTTT.

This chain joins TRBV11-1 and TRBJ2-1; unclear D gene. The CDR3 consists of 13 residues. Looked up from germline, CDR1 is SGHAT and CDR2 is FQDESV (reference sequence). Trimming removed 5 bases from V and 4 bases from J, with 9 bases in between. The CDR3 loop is CASSPGLYNEQFF. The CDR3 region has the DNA TGTGCCAGCAGCCCGGGTTTATACAATGAGCAGTTCTTC. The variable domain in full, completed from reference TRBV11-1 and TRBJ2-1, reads EAEVAQSPRYKITEKSQAVAFWCDPISGHATLYWYRQILGQGPELLVQFQDESVVDDSQLPKDRFSAERLKGVDSTLKIQPAELGDSAMYLCASSPGLYNEQFFGPGTRLTVL.

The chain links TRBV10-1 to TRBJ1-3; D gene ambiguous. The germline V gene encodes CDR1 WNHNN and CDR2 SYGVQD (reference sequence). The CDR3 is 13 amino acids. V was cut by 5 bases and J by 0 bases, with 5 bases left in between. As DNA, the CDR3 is TGCGCCAGCAGTCGGGACTCTGGAAACACCATATATTTT. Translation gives CASSRDSGNTIYF.

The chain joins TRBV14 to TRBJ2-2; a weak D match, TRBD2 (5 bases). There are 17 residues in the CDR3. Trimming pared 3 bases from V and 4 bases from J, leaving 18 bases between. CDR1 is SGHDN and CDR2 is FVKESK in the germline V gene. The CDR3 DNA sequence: TGTGCCAGCAGCCAGGATCGGGGTTTAGGGCCCACCGGGGAGCTGTTTTTT. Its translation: CASSQDRGLGPTGELFF.

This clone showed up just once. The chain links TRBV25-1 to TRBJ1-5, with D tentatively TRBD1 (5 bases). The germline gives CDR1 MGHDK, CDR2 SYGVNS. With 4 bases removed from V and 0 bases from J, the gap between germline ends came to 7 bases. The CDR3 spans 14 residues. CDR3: CASSAGGSNQPQHF. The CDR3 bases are TGTGCCAGCAGTGCCGGGGGTAGCAATCAGCCCCAGCATTTT.

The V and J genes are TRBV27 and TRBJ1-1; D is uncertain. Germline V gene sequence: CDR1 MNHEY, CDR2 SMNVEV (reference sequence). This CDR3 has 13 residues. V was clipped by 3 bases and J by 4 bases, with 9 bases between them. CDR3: CASSFDRTTEAFF. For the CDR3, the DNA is TGTGCCAGCAGTTTCGATCGGACCACTGAAGCTTTCTTT.

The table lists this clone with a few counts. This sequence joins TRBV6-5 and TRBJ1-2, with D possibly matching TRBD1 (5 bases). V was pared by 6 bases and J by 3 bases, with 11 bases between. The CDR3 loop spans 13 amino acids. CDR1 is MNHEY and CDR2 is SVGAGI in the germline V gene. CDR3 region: CASSPDRYYGYTF. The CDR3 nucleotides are TGTGCCAGCAGCCCAGACAGATACTATGGCTACACCTTC.

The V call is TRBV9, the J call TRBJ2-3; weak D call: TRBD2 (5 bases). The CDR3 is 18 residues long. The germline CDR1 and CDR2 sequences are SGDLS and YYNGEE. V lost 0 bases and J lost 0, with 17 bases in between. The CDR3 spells CASSVGELQRTSTDTQYF. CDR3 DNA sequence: TGTGCCAGCAGCGTAGGGGAATTGCAGCGGACTAGCACAGATACGCAGTATTTT.

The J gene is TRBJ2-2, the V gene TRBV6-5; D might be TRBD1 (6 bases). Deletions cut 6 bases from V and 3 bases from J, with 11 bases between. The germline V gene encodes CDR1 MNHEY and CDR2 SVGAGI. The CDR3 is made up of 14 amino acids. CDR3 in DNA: TGTGCCAGCAGACGTGGACAGCACACCGGGGAGCTGTTTTTT. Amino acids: CASRRGQHTGELFF.

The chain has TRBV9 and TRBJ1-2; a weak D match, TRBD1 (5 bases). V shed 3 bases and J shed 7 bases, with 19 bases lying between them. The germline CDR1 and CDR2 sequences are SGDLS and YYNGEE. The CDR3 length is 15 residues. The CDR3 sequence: CASSAKSWGGTGYTF. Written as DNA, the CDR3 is TGTGCCAGCAGCGCCAAGTCTTGGGGGGGGACTGGCTACACCTTC.

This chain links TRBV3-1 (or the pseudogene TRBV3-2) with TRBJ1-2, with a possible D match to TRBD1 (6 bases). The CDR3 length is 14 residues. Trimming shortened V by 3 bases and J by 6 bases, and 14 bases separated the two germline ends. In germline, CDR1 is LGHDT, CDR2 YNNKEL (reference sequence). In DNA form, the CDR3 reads TGTGCCAGCAGCCAGGCCCCCAGGGGAGATGGCTACACCTTC. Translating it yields CASSQAPRGDGYTF.